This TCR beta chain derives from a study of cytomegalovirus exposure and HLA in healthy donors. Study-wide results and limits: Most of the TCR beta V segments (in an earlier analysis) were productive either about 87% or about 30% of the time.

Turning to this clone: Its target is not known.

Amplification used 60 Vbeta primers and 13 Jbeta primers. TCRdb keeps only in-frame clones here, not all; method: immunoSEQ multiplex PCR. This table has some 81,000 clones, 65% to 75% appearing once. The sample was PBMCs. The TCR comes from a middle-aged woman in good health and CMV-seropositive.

CDR3 sequence reads: CASTRSGGYGYTF. The CDR3 DNA reads TGTGCCAGCACACGGTCAGGGGGCTATGGCTACACCTTC. This chain connects TRBV2 to TRBJ1-2; TRBD1 matches at 7 bases. The CDR3 covers 13 residues. The germline gives CDR1 SNHLY, CDR2 FYNNEI. Losses at the gene ends were 7 bases for V and 4 bases for J; bases not matched to a gene: 6.